The 14 T cell receptor beta chains in this list originate from one sample, sequenced in a study of blood T cells in healthy people across ages. The second PCR ran 7 to 11 cycles with a sample-barcoded 5' primer and J-beta primers. TCRdb used MiXCR to reprocess the 5' RACE reads, holding one entry per CDR3 protein. The table records approximately 1,700,000 distinct CDR3 sequences, about two fifths of them present only once. The sample comprised blood. Source of these receptors: a human donor in good health.

The chain carries TRBV6-5 and TRBJ1-2; D might be TRBD1 (5 bases). There are 14 residues in the CDR3. V gave up 6 bases and J gave up 8 bases, with 19 bases separating them. Germline V CDR1 and CDR2: MNHEY, SVGAGI. CDR3 DNA: TGTGCCAGCAGGGAGTCGGGGGAACGGCGGGGCTACACCTTC. Translated: CASRESGERRGYTF.

This chain joins TRBV4-1 and TRBJ1-1; TRBD1 is a possible D gene (5 bases). With 5 bases removed from V and 9 bases from J, the gap between germline ends came to 22 bases. The CDR3 has 15 residues. Germline V gene data show CDR1 as MGHRA and CDR2 as YSYEKL. CDR3 loop: CASSYLGAASAKAFF. CDR3 coding DNA: TGCGCCAGCAGCTACTTAGGGGCAGCCTCCGCCAAAGCTTTCTTT.

The chain combines TRBV5-1 with TRBJ1-2; D is uncertain. The CDR3 extends over 14 amino acids. Trimming pared 5 bases from V and 4 bases from J, leaving 15 bases between. CDR1 is SGHRS, CDR2 YFSETQ, per germline. As DNA, the CDR3 is TGCGCCAGCAGTGTCGCCCCCGGAGTCTATGGCTACACCTTC. Translation: CASSVAPGVYGYTF.

J is TRBJ2-7 and V is TRBV28; 8 bases are shared with TRBD1. The V segment lost 6 bases and the J segment 2 bases; nucleotides outside the gene matches: 6. In germline, CDR1 is MDHEN, CDR2 SYDVKM. The CDR3 runs 14 residues. CDR3: CASRGTGPPYEQYF. The CDR3, as DNA: TGTGCCAGCAGAGGGACAGGACCCCCCTACGAGCAGTACTTC. Using reference TRBV28 and TRBJ2-7 for the parts outside the CDR3, the full variable domain is DVKVTQSSRYLVKRTGEKVFLECVQDMDHENMFWYRQDPGLGLRLIYFSYDVKMKEKGDIPEGYSVSREKKERFSLILESASTNQTSMYLCASRGTGPPYEQYFGPGTRLTVT.

The V call is TRBV5-4, the J call TRBJ2-1; D not certain. The CDR3 spans 15 residues. Germline CDR1 is SGHNT and CDR2 is YYREEE (reference sequence). Deletions cut 3 bases from V and 3 bases from J, with 13 bases between. The DNA for the CDR3 is TGTGCCAGCAGCTCGGCGACAACGAACTACAATGAGCAGTTCTTC. Translating gives CASSSATTNYNEQFF.

The chain has TRBV5-1 and TRBJ2-4; D may be TRBD1 (6 bases). The J call may not be correct, given that the DNA end is closer to TRBJ2-7. The CDR3 runs 16 residues. Per the germline V gene, CDR1 is SGHRS and CDR2 is YFSETQ. The CDR3 is CASSWWIRDIRYEQYF. DNA for the CDR3: TGCGCCAGCAGCTGGTGGATCCGGGACATTAGGTACGAGCAGTACTTC.

The rearrangement joins TRBV12-3 or TRBV12-4 to TRBJ2-1; tentative D call: TRBD2 (5 bases). Trimming left V 3 bases short and J 8 bases short, with 8 bases between. CDR3 size: 12 residues. CDR3 DNA: TGTGCCAGCAGTTTTGTGGAGGATGAGCAGTTCTTC. As protein: CASSFVEDEQFF.

On this clonotype itself: The junction differs from germline at one of its ends, possibly a read error. The rearrangement uses TRBV9 and TRBJ2-3; possibly TRBD1 for D (7 bases). CDR3 length equals 16 residues. Looked up from germline, CDR1 is SGDLS and CDR2 is YYNGEE. CDR3 DNA sequence: TGTGCCGGCAGCGTAGGAAACAGGGGAGGAGCAGATACGCAGTATTTT. Encoded protein: CAGSVGNRGGADTQYF. Based on the CDR3 plus reference TRBV9 and TRBJ2-3, the full variable domain is DSGVTQTPKHLITATGQRVTLRCSPRSGDLSVYWYQQSLDQGLQFLIQYYNGEERAKGNILERFSAQQFPDLHSELNLSSLELGDSALYFCAGSVGNRGGADTQYFGPGTRLTVL.

The chain joins TRBV4-3 to TRBJ1-4, with D possibly matching TRBD1 (5 bases). The CDR3 has 16 residues. CDR1 is LGHNA and CDR2 is YSLEER in the germline V gene. Trimming left V 2 bases short and J 4 bases short, with 14 bases between. In DNA, the CDR3 is TGCGCCAGCAGCCAACTGTCGGGACGGTTTAATGAAAAACTGTTTTTT. It translates to CASSQLSGRFNEKLFF.

The chain carries TRBV18 and TRBJ2-5, with D unresolved. The end of the DNA aligns better with TRBJ2-7, so the J call may be wrong. CDR1 is KGHSH, CDR2 LQKENI, per germline. The CDR3 has 14 residues. CDR3 loop: CASSPPVINDEQYF. CDR3 DNA: TGTGCCAGCTCACCACCGGTCATAAACGACGAGCAGTACTTC.

The genes are TRBV6-1 and TRBJ2-5; D is perhaps TRBD1 (5 bases). Germline V gene lookup returns CDR1 MNHNS and CDR2 SASEGT. The CDR3 runs 15 residues. V was pared by 3 bases and J by 4 bases, with 15 bases between. Here the CDR3 reads CASSEWGQRGETQYF. CDR3 in DNA: TGTGCCAGCAGTGAGTGGGGTCAAAGGGGAGAGACCCAGTACTTC.

There are a few counts of this clonotype. The gene calls are TRBV10-3 and TRBJ1-1; D might be TRBD1 (6 bases). Trimming removed 8 bases at V and 5 bases at J, with 15 bases between. This CDR3 contains 13 residues. Germline CDR1 and CDR2: ENHRY and SYGVKD. CDR3 coding DNA: TGTGCCATCTTAGACCTAGGGGGGACTGAAGCTTTCTTT. Translated, it gives CAILDLGGTEAFF.

This rearrangement joins TRBV2 to TRBJ1-4, with TRBD1 identical over 10 bases. V shed 6 bases, J shed 8 bases, and the junction held 6 bases outside the gene matches. The germline CDR1 and CDR2 sequences are SNHLY and FYNNEI. The CDR3 totals 14 residues. The CDR3 DNA sequence: TGTGCCAGCAGCGTTGACAGGGGGCAAGAAAAACTGTTTTTT. Translation gives CASSVDRGQEKLFF.

The chain couples TRBV3-1 to TRBJ2-1; 8 bases map to TRBD1. With 6 bases clipped from V and 9 bases from J, the junction kept 13 bases outside the gene matches. Germline-derived CDR1 and CDR2 are LGHDT and YNNKEL (reference sequence). The CDR3 extends over 15 amino acids. The CDR3 is CASSPGVQGETEQFF. The CDR3 DNA reads TGTGCCAGCAGTCCCGGGGTACAGGGGGAAACTGAGCAGTTCTTC.